Below, one T cell receptor beta chain is given with its context. Its antigen remains unidentified. Since all of the isolated RNA was reverse transcribed, expressed TCRB transcripts were what got sequenced. Using immunoSEQ multiplex PCR, the repertoire was profiled, and TCRdb retains in-frame clones only, with some absent. The sample records roughly 150,000 clones, 7.8% being singletons. The data stem from a study of beta chain features in type 1 diabetes. Whole-study results and caveats: Shorter TCRB CDR3s, moderately but significantly so, marked every one of the four CD4+ subsets in Type 1 diabetes patients.

The CDR3 runs 13 residues. The V end was cut by 2 bases, the J end by 6 bases, with 10 bases between. The germline CDR1 and CDR2 sequences are MNHEY and SMNVEV (reference sequence). The source of this sequence is a woman aged 40 to 50 with type 1 diabetes. The rearrangement uses TRBV27 and TRBJ1-2, with D possibly matching TRBD1 (5 bases). Material: central memory CD4+ T cells from blood. This CDR3 is CASSLRIGDGYTF. CDR3 in DNA: TGTGCCAGCAGTTTAAGGATAGGGGATGGCTACACCTTC.